The 18 T cell receptor beta chains below were found in one sample sequenced in a study of shared clonotypes between healthy human individuals. Only in-frame clones appear in the TCRdb table, and some are missing; sequencing was by immunoSEQ multiplex PCR. The sample includes a few hundred thousand clones, around 96% of them seen just once. What was sequenced was memory CD8+ T cells sorted from blood. The sample's subset: CD45RO+ cells pooled with CCR7-negative TemRA cells. The origin of the receptors is a man aged 25-40 years in good health.

The V gene is TRBV28, the J gene TRBJ1-3, with 10 bases matching TRBD1. Germline V CDR1 and CDR2: MDHEN, SYDVKM. The trim removed 5 bases at V and 1 base at J, leaving 5 bases unmatched. The CDR3 is made up of 16 amino acids. This chain's CDR3 is CASSPRTGGSGNTIYF. CDR3 nucleotides: TGTGCCAGCAGTCCCCGGACAGGGGGTTCTGGAAACACCATATATTTT.

This clone was recorded only once. The chain links TRBV6-1 to TRBJ2-3; 7 nucleotides match TRBD1. The CDR3 contains 15 residues. V shed 5 bases and J 0 bases; nucleotides not matched to a gene: 5. The germline gives CDR1 MNHNS, CDR2 SASEGT. The CDR3 protein is CASSTGTASTDTQYF. The CDR3 DNA follows: TGTGCCAGCAGTACCGGGACAGCTAGCACAGATACGCAGTATTTT.

The rearrangement links TRBV7-9 to TRBJ2-2; tentatively, D is TRBD1 (5 bases). The CDR3 has 16 residues. V lost 2 bases and J 4 bases, leaving 14 bases between the germline ends. Germline CDR1 SEHNR, CDR2 FQNEAQ (reference sequence). CDR3 nucleotides: TGTGCCAGCAGCTTAAGAAAGCAGGGAAGCACCGGGGAGCTGTTTTTT. Encoded protein: CASSLRKQGSTGELFF.

The chain carries TRBV4-2 and TRBJ1-3; 7 bases are shared with TRBD1. Germline CDR1 and CDR2: LGHNA and YNFKEQ. The CDR3 has 16 residues. The trim removed 7 bases at V and 0 bases at J, leaving 9 bases unmatched. CDR3 DNA: TGTGCCAGCACCCCAGGGGGGGGAAGCTCTGGAAACACCATATATTTT. This translates into CASTPGGGSSGNTIYF.

The chain has TRBV27 and TRBJ2-7; 8 bases fit TRBD1. The germline CDR1 and CDR2 sequences are MNHEY and SMNVEV (reference sequence). The V and J ends lost 3 bases and 7 bases, in that order; junction bases with no gene match: 8. The CDR3 spans 14 residues. CDR3 in DNA: TGTGCCAGCAGTTTTTTAGGGACAGGAGGGGAGCAGTACTTC. Its translation is CASSFLGTGGEQYF.

This chain uses TRBV6-6 with TRBJ2-5; no reliable D call. Near its end, the DNA agrees better with TRBJ2-7, so the J call may be wrong. CDR1 is MNHNY and CDR2 is SVGAGI in the germline V gene (reference sequence). The CDR3 sequence is 11 residues long. The CDR3 sequence is CASSPKGEQYF. As DNA, the CDR3 is TGTGCCAGCAGTCCTAAGGGCGAGCAGTACTTC.

The chain recombines TRBV6-1 with TRBJ2-5; D is unresolved. CDR1 MNHNS and CDR2 SASEGT come from the germline V gene. The length of the CDR3 is 14 residues. V was trimmed by 1 base and J by 5 bases, leaving 11 bases between them. The CDR3 here is CASSEVSLRETQYF. The CDR3 DNA is TGTGCCAGCAGTGAAGTCTCGCTCCGGGAGACCCAGTACTTC.

The gene calls are TRBV5-1 and TRBJ2-3; D remains ambiguous. Germline V gene data show CDR1 as SGHRS and CDR2 as YFSETQ. V was pared by 0 bases and J by 4 bases, with 12 bases between. This CDR3 comprises 15 residues. The DNA of the CDR3 is TGCGCCAGCAGCTTGGCCTCGTATCAAGCAGATACGCAGTATTTT. It yields the protein CASSLASYQADTQYF. Together with reference TRBV5-1 and TRBJ2-3, the CDR3 gives the full variable domain: KAGVTQTPRYLIKTRGQQVTLSCSPISGHRSVSWYQQTPGQGLQFLFEYFSETQRNKGNFPGRFSGRQFSNSRSEMNVSTLELGDSALYLCASSLASYQADTQYFGPGTRLTVL.

J is TRBJ2-2 and V is TRBV11-1, with D unclear. The length of the CDR3 is 14 residues. Trimming pared 2 bases from V and 6 bases from J, leaving 10 bases between. Looked up from germline, CDR1 is SGHAT and CDR2 is FQDESV (reference sequence). CDR3 sequence reads: CASSLSLDAGELFF. For the CDR3, the DNA is TGTGCCAGCAGCTTATCTCTAGATGCCGGGGAGCTGTTTTTT.

This rearrangement joins TRBV30 to TRBJ2-1; no clear D. The CDR3 is 18 residues long. V dropped 0 bases and J dropped 5 bases, with 23 bases sitting between them. Germline CDR1 is GTSNPN and CDR2 is SVGIG (reference sequence). CDR3 bases: TGTGCCTGGAGTGTATCCCGGCGTTCTGCAAAAAAGAACAATGAGCAGTTCTTC. Amino acids: CAWSVSRRSAKKNNEQFF.

The chain combines TRBV6-4 with TRBJ2-7; D gene uncertain. The CDR3 consists of 11 residues. V was shortened by 7 bases and J by 3 bases, with 7 bases between the two germline ends. CDR1 and CDR2 from the germline V gene are MRHNA and SNTAGT. The DNA of the CDR3 is TGTGCCAGCACACCTTACTACGAGCAGTACTTC. It codes for CASTPYYEQYF.

This clone was recorded once. The J gene is TRBJ1-5, the V gene TRBV27, with D uncertain. Germline values: CDR1 MNHEY, CDR2 SMNVEV (reference sequence). Trimming shortened V by 2 bases and J by 4 bases, and 12 bases separated the two germline ends. The CDR3 covers 15 residues. The CDR3 spells CASSLGVERNQPQHF. In DNA form, the CDR3 reads TGTGCCAGCAGTTTAGGCGTCGAGCGAAATCAGCCCCAGCATTTT.

The count of this clone is one. This chain connects TRBV10-3 to TRBJ1-5; D not resolved. Germline CDR1 ENHRY, CDR2 SYGVKD. The CDR3 is 14 amino acids. The V end lost 4 bases, the J end lost 0 bases, and 7 bases lay between the germline ends. In nucleotides, the CDR3 is TGTGCCATCAGTGTCGACCTTAGCAATCAGCCCCAGCATTTT. Its translation: CAISVDLSNQPQHF.

This chain joins TRBV7-9 and TRBJ2-5, with D perhaps matching TRBD2 (6 bases). The CDR3 extends over 16 amino acids. The V gene lost 5 bases and the J gene lost 2 bases, with 18 bases spanning the gap. The V gene's germline CDR1 is SEHNR and CDR2 FQNEAQ (reference sequence). CDR3 in amino acids: CASSARLVVTQETQYF. DNA for the CDR3: TGTGCCAGCAGCGCCCGACTAGTGGTTACACAAGAGACCCAGTACTTC.

This chain links TRBV2 with TRBJ1-2; D possibly corresponds to TRBD1 (5 bases). V shed 7 bases and J shed 8 bases, with 8 bases lying between them. The CDR3 has 10 residues. From germline, CDR1 is SNHLY and CDR2 FYNNEI. CDR3 coding DNA: TGTGCCAGCAATGGGGGGGGCTACACCTTC. The encoded protein is CASNGGGYTF.

The chain joins TRBV28 to TRBJ2-1; TRBD2 aligns across 14 bases. There are 14 residues in the CDR3. The V segment lost 6 bases and the J segment 8 bases; nucleotides outside the gene matches: 3. Germline CDR1 is MDHEN and CDR2 is SYDVKM. The CDR3 nucleotides read TGTGCCAGCAGAGGACTAGCGGGAGGTGATGAGCAGTTCTTC. Amino acid sequence: CASRGLAGGDEQFF. The whole variable domain, remainder taken from reference TRBV28 and TRBJ2-1, is DVKVTQSSRYLVKRTGEKVFLECVQDMDHENMFWYRQDPGLGLRLIYFSYDVKMKEKGDIPEGYSVSREKKERFSLILESASTNQTSMYLCASRGLAGGDEQFFGPGTRLTVL.

This chain joins TRBV30 and TRBJ1-5; D unclear. V was trimmed by 2 bases and J by 2 bases, leaving 13 bases between them. This CDR3 spans 15 amino acids. CDR1 is GTSNPN and CDR2 is SVGIG in the germline V gene (reference sequence). The CDR3 sequence: CAWSPDAAGNQPQHF. DNA of the CDR3: TGTGCCTGGAGTCCCGATGCGGCGGGCAATCAGCCCCAGCATTTT.

The chain uses TRBV10-3 and TRBJ2-7; TRBD2 agrees at 16 bases. The germline gives CDR1 ENHRY, CDR2 SYGVKD. Trimming removed 10 bases from V and 4 bases from J; junction bases left unmatched: 4. The CDR3 is 14 residues long. In DNA, the CDR3 is TGTGCCACAGGGACTAGCGGGAGGGTTTACGAGCAGTACTTC. Translated: CATGTSGRVYEQYF.